These 31 T cell receptor beta chains were sequenced from one sample in a study of T cells in Graves' hyperthyroidism and ophthalmopathy. Researchers took RNA transcripts and amplified the TCR beta CDR3 regions from them. The primer set for the first-round RT-PCR of the TCR CDR3 was HTBI. Each CDR3 protein is one row after TCRdb ran MiXCR on the multiplex PCR reads. This table holds about 520,000 distinct CDR3 sequences, roughly a quarter found once. Sample: blood. Receptor source: a woman aged 25-40 years with Graves' ophthalmopathy.

This clonotype was recorded at least ten times. The chain is built from TRBV6-1 and TRBJ2-7, with a tentative D call TRBD2 (5 bases). Germline V lookup: CDR1 MNHNS, CDR2 SASEGT. The CDR3 sequence is 15 residues long. V was trimmed by 6 bases and J by 2 bases, leaving 17 bases between them. CDR3 sequence (DNA): TGTGCCAGCAGCCACCCGGGGTCTAATACCTACGAGCAGTACTTC. Its protein is CASSHPGSNTYEQYF.

The J gene is TRBJ1-2, the V gene TRBV13; D is uncertain. This CDR3 region has 14 residues. The germline V gene encodes CDR1 PRHDT and CDR2 FYEKMQ (reference sequence). The V end lost 0 bases, the J end lost 8 bases, and 13 bases lay between the germline ends. CDR3 in DNA: TGTGCCAGCAGCTTAGGCCGGGGAGTTTTCGGCTACACCTTC. This gives the protein CASSLGRGVFGYTF.

This clonotype has at least ten counts. The chain uses TRBV12-3 or TRBV12-4 and TRBJ2-2; D possibly uses TRBD1 or TRBD2 (6 bases each). V was pared by 6 bases and J by 4 bases, with 15 bases between. CDR3 size: 15 residues. CDR3 loop: CASSQGGSVTGELFF. CDR3 DNA sequence: TGTGCCAGCAGCCAAGGGGGGTCCGTCACCGGGGAGCTGTTTTTT.

This clonotype was observed at least ten times. Written as DNA, the CDR3 is TGTGCCAGTGGGCCGAGTCGGGAGTCCCTCCACTTT. It translates to CASGPSRESLHF. The rearrangement links TRBV6-1 to TRBJ1-6; D not resolved. The CDR3 runs 12 residues. Trimming pared 9 bases from V and 14 bases from J, leaving 17 bases between. Germline assignment: CDR1 MNHNS and CDR2 SASEGT.

This clonotype was seen at least ten times. The rearrangement joins TRBV10-3 to TRBJ1-3, with D unclear. The germline V gene encodes CDR1 ENHRY and CDR2 SYGVKD. Trimming left V 10 bases short and J 2 bases short, with 18 bases between. The CDR3 has 15 amino acids. CDR3 loop: CATTGMRAAGNTIYF. In nucleotides, the CDR3 is TGTGCCACCACGGGGATGCGGGCTGCTGGAAACACCATATATTTT.

At least ten counts were recorded for this clonotype. The chain combines TRBV7-9 with TRBJ1-2; D gene uncertain. Germline CDR1 and CDR2: SEHNR and FQNEAQ (reference sequence). The length of the CDR3 is 13 residues. V was shortened by 5 bases and J by 2 bases, with 9 bases between the two germline ends. The CDR3 DNA reads as TGTGCCAGCAGCGCTACATACAACTATGGCTACACCTTC. This sequence encodes CASSATYNYGYTF.

The sample holds many counts of this clonotype. V and J are TRBV30 and TRBJ2-4, with D possibly being TRBD2 (6 bases). The CDR3 contains 16 residues. V dropped 2 bases and J dropped 2 bases, with 16 bases sitting between them. Germline values: CDR1 GTSNPN, CDR2 SVGIG (reference sequence). CDR3 DNA sequence: TGTGCCTGGAGTCTTGTAGGAGGGAGTACCAAAAACATTCAGTACTTC. Protein product: CAWSLVGGSTKNIQYF. Supplemented by reference TRBV30 and TRBJ2-4, the full variable domain reads SQTIHQWPATLVQPVGSPLSLECTVEGTSNPNLYWYRQAAGRGLQLLFYSVGIGQISSEVPQNLSASRPQDRQFILSSKKLLLSDSGFYLCAWSLVGGSTKNIQYFGAGTRLSVL.

At least ten counts were recorded for this clonotype. The gene calls are TRBV27 and TRBJ2-7; D may be TRBD1 or TRBD2 (5 bases each). The CDR3 loop spans 13 amino acids. Germline V lookup: CDR1 MNHEY, CDR2 SMNVEV (reference sequence). Trimming cost V 5 bases and J 4 bases, with 12 bases left between them. The CDR3 DNA is TGTGCCAGCAGTACAAGAGGGGCTTACGAGCAGTACTTC. Translating it yields CASSTRGAYEQYF.

This chain joins TRBV6-5 and TRBJ1-4; no clear D. Trimming shortened V by 2 bases and J by 8 bases, and 12 bases separated the two germline ends. The CDR3 totals 14 residues. The germline gives CDR1 MNHEY, CDR2 SVGAGI. The CDR3 DNA reads TGTGCCAGCAGTTACGGTACAGCTGGGGAAAAACTGTTTTTT. Translation: CASSYGTAGEKLFF.

This clonotype was observed many times. In DNA, the CDR3 is TGTGCCAGCAGTGAATTAGGCGCCTACGAGCAGTACTTC. This codes for CASSELGAYEQYF. The V call is TRBV6-1, the J call TRBJ2-7, with unresolved D. Trimming removed 2 bases at V and 2 bases at J, with 7 bases between. The CDR3 length is 13 residues. CDR1 is MNHNS and CDR2 is SASEGT in the germline V gene.

Many counts were recorded for this clonotype. This sequence joins TRBV6-4 and TRBJ1-5; 7 bases fit TRBD1. Trimming removed 6 bases from V and 0 bases from J; junction bases left unmatched: 11. This CDR3 comprises 17 residues. Germline CDR1 and CDR2: MRHNA and SNTAGT. In nucleotides, the CDR3 is TGTGCCAGCAGATCCGACAGGGAGCGATATAGCAATCAGCCCCAGCATTTT. Translating it yields CASRSDRERYSNQPQHF.

This clonotype appeared many times. V gene TRBV12-3 or TRBV12-4 combines with J gene TRBJ1-5; the D gene is possibly TRBD1 (5 bases). This CDR3 is built from 17 residues. V shed 4 bases and J shed 7 bases, with 23 bases lying between them. CDR3 sequence reads: CASSSPVRGLLNQPQHF. In DNA form, the CDR3 reads TGTGCCAGCAGTTCCCCCGTTAGGGGATTGTTAAACCAGCCCCAGCATTTT.

This clonotype was counted many times. The rearrangement joins TRBV4-3 to TRBJ2-7; D remains ambiguous. The V and J ends lost 0 bases and 0 bases respectively, with 9 bases between them. The CDR3 has 15 residues. The germline CDR1 and CDR2 sequences are LGHNA and YSLEER. The CDR3 loop reads CASSQDWAASYEQYF. The CDR3 nucleotides are TGCGCCAGCAGCCAAGATTGGGCGGCCTCCTACGAGCAGTACTTC.

In this sample, this clonotype turned up many times. This CDR3 reads CASSPRQRSGANVLTF. In nucleotides, the CDR3 is TGTGCCAGCAGCCCGCGACAGCGCTCTGGGGCCAACGTCCTGACTTTC. This chain links TRBV11-3 with TRBJ2-6; a weak D match, TRBD1 (5 bases). Trimming pared 5 bases from V and 0 bases from J, leaving 11 bases between. This CDR3 spans 16 amino acids. The germline V gene encodes CDR1 SGHNT and CDR2 YENEEA. Full variable domain (rest looked up from reference TRBV11-3 and TRBJ2-6): EAGVVQSPRYKIIEKKQPVAFWCNPISGHNTLYWYLQNLGQGPELLIRYENEEAVDDSQLPKDRFSAERLKGVDSTLKIQPAELGDSAVYLCASSPRQRSGANVLTFGAGSRLTVL.

V gene TRBV6-5 combines with J gene TRBJ2-7; 8 bases align to TRBD2. The CDR3 runs 15 residues. V shed 2 bases and J 4 bases; nucleotides not matched to a gene: 7. From germline, CDR1 is MNHEY and CDR2 SVGAGI. The CDR3 spells CASSYRAGGPYEQYF. The CDR3, as DNA: TGTGCCAGCAGTTACCGCGCGGGAGGTCCGTACGAGCAGTACTTC.

The sample holds many counts of this clonotype. The chain uses TRBV4-1 and TRBJ2-2; D is perhaps TRBD2 (5 bases). This CDR3 contains 14 residues. Germline V lookup: CDR1 MGHRA, CDR2 YSYEKL. Trimming took off 8 bases at V and 0 bases at J, with 10 bases between the two ends. CDR3 nucleotide sequence: TGCGCCAGCGAAGCCGGGGCGAACACCGGGGAGCTGTTTTTT. The encoded protein is CASEAGANTGELFF.

In its sample, this clonotype was seen many times. This rearrangement joins TRBV6-2 or TRBV6-3 to TRBJ2-7; 7 bases map to TRBD1. This CDR3 region has 13 residues. CDR1 MNHEY and CDR2 SVGEGT come from the germline V gene. J was trimmed by 6 bases and V by 11 bases; bases with no gene match: 13. CDR3 in DNA: TGTGCCTGCTTCGACAGGGTTGGTGGCGAGCAGTACTTC. It encodes CACFDRVGGEQYF.

This clonotype appeared a few times. The chain employs TRBV6-1 and TRBJ2-7; tentative D call: TRBD2 (6 bases). Germline V gene lookup returns CDR1 MNHNS and CDR2 SASEGT. The CDR3 is 14 residues long. Between the trimmed V and J ends, which lost 7 bases and 0 bases, there was a span of 13 bases. CDR3 amino acids: CASTFSGISYEQYF. DNA for the CDR3: TGTGCCAGCACCTTTAGCGGAATCTCCTACGAGCAGTACTTC.

A remark on this clonotype: At one boundary the junction diverges from the germline segment, which might be a read error. This chain links TRBV15 with TRBJ1-3, with no clear D. Germline V lookup: CDR1 LNHNV, CDR2 YYDKDF (reference sequence). The CDR3 consists of 13 residues. The CDR3 is CATSSVDGNTIYF. Here the CDR3 DNA reads TGTGCCACTAGCAGCGTGGACGGAAACACCATATATTTT.

This clonotype was counted a few times. This rearrangement joins TRBV6-1 to TRBJ2-7, with 7 positions matching TRBD1. V trimming: 4 bases; J trimming: 2 bases; junction bases outside the gene matches: 5. CDR1 is MNHNS, CDR2 SASEGT, per germline. This CDR3 contains 14 residues. CDR3 in amino acids: CASSGWTGAYEQYF. CDR3 nucleotides: TGTGCCAGCAGTGGGTGGACAGGAGCCTACGAGCAGTACTTC.

This clonotype has more than one count but fewer than ten. The rearrangement uses TRBV6-1 and TRBJ1-5, with TRBD1 as a possible D gene (5 bases). Germline CDR1 is MNHNS and CDR2 is SASEGT. V was cut by 8 bases and J by 4 bases, with 12 bases left in between. CDR3 length: 13 amino acids. The CDR3: CASHAGGNQPQHF. DNA for the CDR3: TGTGCCAGCCATGCGGGGGGAAATCAGCCCCAGCATTTT.

This sequence joins TRBV12-3 or TRBV12-4 and TRBJ1-5, with TRBD1 identical over 7 bases. Unmatched junction bases numbered 6, after V lost 2 bases and J lost 8 bases. CDR3 size: 14 residues. This CDR3 reads CASSLRAGGEPQHF. CDR3 bases: TGTGCCAGCAGTTTAAGGGCAGGGGGTGAGCCCCAGCATTTT.

The V gene is TRBV28, the J gene TRBJ1-5, with D possibly being TRBD1 (5 bases). V gave up 3 bases and J gave up 7 bases, with 13 bases separating them. The germline CDR1 and CDR2 sequences are MDHEN and SYDVKM. This CDR3 is 14 amino acids long. The CDR3 region is CASSLSGLSQPQHF. The CDR3 coding sequence is TGTGCCAGCAGTTTGTCGGGGCTGTCACAGCCCCAGCATTTT.

The V gene is TRBV28, the J gene TRBJ1-1; D is undetermined. Germline V gene lookup returns CDR1 MDHEN and CDR2 SYDVKM. Trimming left V 1 base short and J 7 bases short, with 13 bases between. This CDR3 has 14 residues. Written as DNA, the CDR3 is TGTGCCAGCAGTTTATCATGGTTGGGCATTGAAGCTTTCTTT. It specifies CASSLSWLGIEAFF.

V gene TRBV10-3 combines with J gene TRBJ2-7; TRBD2 aligns across 7 bases. This CDR3 comprises 14 residues. CDR1 is ENHRY and CDR2 is SYGVKD in the germline V gene. J lost 0 bases, V lost 8 bases, and 7 bases had no gene match. CDR3 in DNA: TGTGCCATCGCGCTAGCGGAGAGCTCCTACGAGCAGTACTTC. Encoded protein: CAIALAESSYEQYF.

This clonotype was seen many times. J is TRBJ1-5 and V is TRBV11-1, with unresolved D. The V and J ends lost 4 bases and 0 bases respectively, with 13 bases between them. The germline V gene has CDR1 SGHAT and CDR2 FQDESV (reference sequence). The CDR3 runs to 16 residues. DNA for the CDR3: TGTGCCAGCAGCTCCCCTGCATCGAATAGCAATCAGCCCCAGCATTTT. It codes for CASSSPASNSNQPQHF.

The chain has TRBV28 and TRBJ2-5; no definite D call. Looked up from germline, CDR1 is MDHEN and CDR2 is SYDVKM. V was trimmed by 6 bases and J by 2 bases, leaving 7 bases between them. The CDR3 covers 12 residues. CDR3 sequence: CASREWQETQYF. Written as DNA, the CDR3 is TGTGCCAGCAGGGAGTGGCAAGAGACCCAGTACTTC.

The chain recombines TRBV24-1 with TRBJ2-2; 9 positions agree with TRBD2. Per the germline V gene, CDR1 is KGHDR and CDR2 is SFDVKD. J was trimmed by 7 bases and V by 9 bases; bases with no gene match: 5. The length of the CDR3 is 13 residues. CDR3: CATLSGSDGELFF. The CDR3 nucleotides are TGTGCCACCCTTAGCGGGAGTGACGGGGAGCTGTTTTTT.

This clonotype was recorded at least ten times. V usage is TRBV6-5 and J usage is TRBJ1-2; 9 bases are shared with TRBD1. Trimming cost V 1 base and J 8 bases; bases outside gene matches: 8. The CDR3 loop spans 15 amino acids. Germline V CDR1 and CDR2: MNHEY, SVGAGI. CDR3 amino acids: CASSYLPPGQGGYTF. CDR3 nucleotides: TGTGCCAGCAGTTACTTACCCCCGGGACAGGGAGGCTACACCTTC.

The chain employs TRBV19 and TRBJ2-7, with a possible D match to TRBD2 (6 bases). The CDR3 is 14 residues long. From germline, CDR1 is LNHDA and CDR2 SQIVND (reference sequence). The ends were cut back, 4 bases at V and 6 bases at J, with 16 bases in the middle. CDR3 nucleotides: TGTGCCAGTAGTACCCGGGACTCCCGATCCGAGCAGTACTTC. Translating gives CASSTRDSRSEQYF.

This clonotype occurred many times. The chain recombines TRBV12-3 or TRBV12-4 with TRBJ1-2, with a possible D match to TRBD1 (5 bases). V was cut by 1 base and J by 7 bases, with 16 bases left in between. This CDR3 has 15 residues. This CDR3 reads CASSLGGVAGFGYTF. DNA of the CDR3: TGTGCCAGCAGTTTAGGGGGCGTGGCAGGGTTTGGCTACACCTTC.